These T cell receptor beta chains were read from a single sample in a study of CD4 and CD8 cells across lung adenocarcinoma regions. TCRdb called the PCR reads again in MiXCR, with one record for every CDR3 protein. The profile shows more than 9,000 distinct CDR3 sequences, 40% to 55% of them singletons. Specimen: CD4+ T cells from the margin of a lung tumor. The source is a male donor with lung adenocarcinoma. The CD4 and CD8 labels of this study may be unreliable. Both conserved end residues are part of each CDR3. The order of the fields is V gene, D gene, J gene, clone size, CDR3 protein, CDR3 DNA. D genes are given only for firm matches. Expanded clones get a size class; other rows say once, few or many, or leave the size out.

TRBV6-1	.	TRBJ2-3	.	CASSGDQTVSGTDTQYF	TGTGCCAGCAGTGGCGATCAGACAGTTTCGGGCACAGATACGCAGTATTTT
TRBV9	.	TRBJ1-3	.	CASSAWMSGAGNTIYF	TGTGCCAGCAGCGCATGGATGTCAGGGGCTGGAAACACCATATATTTT
TRBV27	.	TRBJ1-1	.	CASRAPTGGWTEAFF	TGTGCCAGCAGGGCCCCCACGGGGGGTTGGACTGAAGCTTTCTTT
TRBV3-1	TRBD1	TRBJ1-2	.	CASKDSHRGLYYGYTF	TGTGCCAGCAAGGATAGCCACAGGGGGCTTTACTATGGCTACACCTTC
TRBV10-3	TRBD2	TRBJ2-7	.	CAISEAGGGKQYF	TGTGCCATCAGTGAAGCGGGGGGGGGGAAGCAGTACTTC
TRBV6-1	.	TRBJ2-1	.	CAGTPGSGDNEEQFF	TGTGCCGGCACCCCGGGCAGTGGCGACAACGAGGAGCAGTTCTTT
TRBV4-1	.	TRBJ2-7	.	CASSTGISYEQYF	TGCGCCAGCAGCACCGGGATCTCCTACGAGCAGTACTTC
TRBV20-1	.	TRBJ1-1	few	CSAWGLLNTEAFF	TGCAGTGCTTGGGGCCTTCTGAACACTGAAGCTTTCTTT
TRBV4-1	TRBD2	TRBJ2-1	.	CASSVTSEDEQFF	TGCGCCAGCAGCGTAACTAGCGAGGATGAGCAGTTCTTC
TRBV6-1	.	TRBJ2-6	.	CASSSPSQDSGANEQSF	TGTGCCAGCAGCAGTCCCTCACAGGACTCTGGGGCCAACGAGCAGTCTTTC
TRBV15	TRBD1	TRBJ1-1	many	CATSPVQGAAFF	TGTGCCACCAGCCCTGTTCAGGGGGCCGCTTTCTTT
TRBV27	.	TRBJ2-1	many	CASSPSSGNYNEQFF	TGTGCCAGCAGTCCTTCTAGTGGGAACTACAATGAGCAGTTCTTC
TRBV12-3/TRBV12-4	.	TRBJ2-1	many	CASSFGHNNEQFF	TGTGCCAGCAGTTTCGGACACAACAATGAGCAGTTCTTC
TRBV5-4	.	TRBJ1-3	.	CASSHSGGGSGNTIYF	TGTGCCAGCAGCCACTCCGGGGGAGGGAGCGGAAACACCATATATTTT
TRBV27	.	TRBJ1-1	medium-sized	CASSLAGNTEAFF	TGTGCCAGCAGTTTGGCGGGGAACACTGAAGCTTTCTTT
TRBV27	TRBD2	TRBJ2-7	.	CASSHKWGGSSYEQYF	TGTGCCAGCAGTCATAAATGGGGCGGGAGCTCCTACGAGCAGTACTTC
TRBV6-5	.	TRBJ2-4	.	CASSCGGGRGAKNIQYF	TGTGCCAGCAGTTGCGGTGGGGGGCGGGGAGCCAAAAACATTCAGTACTTC
TRBV7-6	.	TRBJ2-5	medium-sized	CASSSAGQETQYF	TGTGCCAGCAGCTCCGCGGGCCAAGAGACCCAGTACTTC
TRBV7-6	.	TRBJ2-1	many	CASSSGTLGNHEQFF	TGTGCCAGCAGCTCCGGGACTCTAGGAAATCATGAGCAGTTCTTC
TRBV27	TRBD2	TRBJ2-5	.	CASSPAGTSGTQYF	TGTGCCAGCTCCCCCGCAGGGACTAGCGGCACCCAGTACTTC
TRBV6-1	.	TRBJ1-5	many	CASRSLNQPQHF	TGTGCCAGCCGGTCCCTTAATCAGCCCCAGCATTTT
TRBV10-3	TRBD1	TRBJ2-4	.	CAIGTGGTKNIQYF	TGTGCCATCGGAACAGGGGGCACCAAAAACATTCAGTACTTC
TRBV10-1	.	TRBJ2-1	.	CASIERAHDELFF	TGCGCCAGCATCGAGCGGGCCCACGATGAGCTGTTTTTC
TRBV6-1	.	TRBJ2-7	.	CAGRGALEPDTQYF	TGTGCGGGCAGAGGGGCGCTTGAGCCAGATACGCAGTACTTC
TRBV6-1	.	TRBJ2-5	.	CASSPTTLETQYF	TGTGCCAGCAGCCCGACAACTTTAGAGACCCAGTACTTC
TRBV9	TRBD2	TRBJ2-3	few	CASSPTSSDTQYF	TGTGCCAGCAGCCCGACTAGCTCAGATACGCAGTATTTT
TRBV27	.	TRBJ2-4	once	CASRPGGVARFRAKNIQYF	TGTGCCAGCCGCCCTGGAGGAGTAGCGAGATTCAGGGCCAAAAATATTCAGTATTTC
TRBV10-1	TRBD2	TRBJ2-1	few	CASSVRGGGAGEQFF	TGCGCCAGCAGTGTTCGGGGGGGGGGGGCGGGTGAGCAGTTCTTC
TRBV5-3	TRBD1	TRBJ2-1	medium-sized	CARSLGRGLSGEQFF	TGTGCCAGAAGCTTGGGCAGGGGGCTTTCGGGTGAGCAGTTCTTC
TRBV25-1	TRBD2	TRBJ2-7	.	CASSEWGGLYAKDTQYF	TGTGCCAGCAGTGAATGGGGAGGGCTGTATGCCAAAGACACGCAGTACTTC
TRBV6-4	.	TRBJ2-3	.	CASSLTAATGVSGKDIQYF	TGTGCCAGCAGTCTCACGGCGGCTACGGGGGTGTCGGGCAAAGATATTCAGTATTTT
TRBV7-2	.	TRBJ2-7	few	CASSLRFYEQYF	TGTGCCAGCAGCTTAAGATTTTACGAGCAGTACTTC
TRBV6-1	.	TRBJ2-2	few	CASRRTLGTGELFF	TGTGCCAGCAGAAGGACCCTGGGGACCGGGGAGCTGTTTTTT
TRBV10-1	.	TRBJ2-5	.	CAGLGGGDQEIQYF	TGCGCGGGGCTCGGGGGCGGTGACCAAGAGATCCAGTACTTC
TRBV10-3	TRBD2	TRBJ2-3	.	CAIRTSGDQDTQYF	TGTGCCATCAGGACTAGCGGTGACCAAGATACGCAGTATTTT
TRBV6-1	.	TRBJ2-3	.	CASIWSSGADTQYF	TGTGCCAGCATATGGTCTTCAGGGGCAGATACGCAGTATTTT
TRBV6-1	.	TRBJ2-1	many	CASGDYEQFF	TGTGCCAGCGGGGACTATGAGCAGTTCTTC
TRBV7-2	.	TRBJ2-3	.	CASSPGVRRSTDTQYF	TGTGCCAGCAGCCCGGGAGTACGAAGAAGCACAGATACGCAGTATTTT
TRBV7-2	.	TRBJ2-3	.	CASSFARLLTNTQYF	TGTGCCAGCAGCTTCGCGCGGTTGTTGACAAATACTCAGTATTTC
TRBV10-1	.	TRBJ2-5	.	CASSDSREQETQYF	TGCGCCAGCAGTGACTCCCGGGAGCAAGAGACCCAGTACTTC
TRBV10-2	.	TRBJ2-1	.	CARGGVSYNEQFF	TGCGCCAGGGGGGGCGTCTCCTACAATGAGCAGTTCTTC
TRBV4-2	TRBD1	TRBJ2-2	.	CASDPGDRRTGELFF	TGTGCCAGCGACCCCGGGGACAGGAGGACCGGGGAGCTGTTTTTT
TRBV7-9	.	TRBJ2-4	many	CASSLSRMGNIQYF	TGTGCCAGCAGCTTGTCGCGGATGGGGAACATTCAGTACTTC
TRBV6-1	TRBD1	TRBJ1-1	.	CASTPEGTAREAFF	TGTGCCAGCACCCCCGAGGGGACAGCGAGGGAAGCTTTCTTT
TRBV10-2	TRBD1	TRBJ2-3	.	CASCQAVGTGEQYF	TGCGCCAGCTGCCAGGCTGTGGGCACAGGGGAGCAGTATTTT
TRBV6-1	.	TRBJ2-3	.	CAGLGVPSTETQYF	TGTGCCGGCCTCGGGGTCCCTAGCACAGAGACGCAGTACTTT
TRBV10-2	TRBD2	TRBJ2-3	few	CASSELAGGKNTQYF	TGCGCCAGCAGTGAACTAGCGGGAGGGAAAAATACGCAGTATTTT
TRBV6-1	TRBD2	TRBJ2-1	.	CASSARLAGVTVEQFF	TGTGCCAGCAGTGCCAGACTAGCGGGTGTAACGGTCGAGCAGTTCTTC
TRBV6-1	.	TRBJ2-7	medium-sized	CASKTGVSVYEQYF	TGTGCCAGCAAAACGGGAGTGTCTGTCTACGAGCAGTACTTC
TRBV7-6	.	TRBJ2-5	many	CASSSGRGQETQYF	TGTGCCAGCAGCTCCGGACGAGGCCAAGAGACCCAGTACTTC
TRBV7-2	TRBD2	TRBJ2-3	.	CASSFDLGERETQYF	TGTGCCAGCAGCTTCGACCTAGGGGAGCGGGAGACGCAGTATTTT
TRBV6-4	.	TRBJ2-5	.	CARGDGGGDQETQYF	TGTGCCAGGGGGGACGGGGGCGGGGACCAAGAGACCCAGTATTTC